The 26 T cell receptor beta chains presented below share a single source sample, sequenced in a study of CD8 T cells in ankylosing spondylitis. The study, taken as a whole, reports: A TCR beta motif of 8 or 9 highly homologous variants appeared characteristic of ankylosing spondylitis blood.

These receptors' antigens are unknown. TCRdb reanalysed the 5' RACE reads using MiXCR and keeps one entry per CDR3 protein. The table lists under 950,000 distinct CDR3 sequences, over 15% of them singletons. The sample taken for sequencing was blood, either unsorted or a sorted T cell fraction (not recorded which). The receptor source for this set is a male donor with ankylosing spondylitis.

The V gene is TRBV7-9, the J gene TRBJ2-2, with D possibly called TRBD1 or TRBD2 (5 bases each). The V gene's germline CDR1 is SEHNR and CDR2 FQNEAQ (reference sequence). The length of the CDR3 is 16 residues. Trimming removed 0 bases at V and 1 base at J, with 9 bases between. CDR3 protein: CASSLAGTENTGELFF. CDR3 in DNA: TGTGCCAGCAGCTTAGCCGGGACGGAGAACACCGGGGAGCTGTTTTTT. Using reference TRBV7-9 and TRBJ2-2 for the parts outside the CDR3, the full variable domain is DTGVSQNPRHKITKRGQNVTFRCDPISEHNRLYWYRQTLGQGPEFLTYFQNEAQLEKSRLLSDRFSAERPKGSFSTLEIQRTEQGDSAMYLCASSLAGTENTGELFFGEGSRLTVL.

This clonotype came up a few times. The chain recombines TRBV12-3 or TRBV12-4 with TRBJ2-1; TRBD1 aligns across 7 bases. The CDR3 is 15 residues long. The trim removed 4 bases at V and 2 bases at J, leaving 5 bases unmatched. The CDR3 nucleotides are TGTGCCAGCAGTTCCGGGACAGTCGCCTACAATGAGCAGTTCTTC. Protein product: CASSSGTVAYNEQFF.

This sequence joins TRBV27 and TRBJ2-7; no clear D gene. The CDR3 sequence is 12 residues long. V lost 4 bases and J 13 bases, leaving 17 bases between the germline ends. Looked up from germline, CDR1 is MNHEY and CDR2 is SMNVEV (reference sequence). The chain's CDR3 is CASSSRTGNPYF. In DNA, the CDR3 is TGTGCCAGCAGTTCACGGACGGGTAACCCCTACTTC.

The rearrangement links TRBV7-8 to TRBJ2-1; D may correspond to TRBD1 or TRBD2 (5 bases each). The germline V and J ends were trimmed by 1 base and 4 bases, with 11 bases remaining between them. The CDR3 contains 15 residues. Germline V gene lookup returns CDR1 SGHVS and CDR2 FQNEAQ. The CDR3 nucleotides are TGTGCCAGCAGCTTAGTAGGGACCCAATACAATGAGCAGTTCTTC. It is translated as CASSLVGTQYNEQFF.

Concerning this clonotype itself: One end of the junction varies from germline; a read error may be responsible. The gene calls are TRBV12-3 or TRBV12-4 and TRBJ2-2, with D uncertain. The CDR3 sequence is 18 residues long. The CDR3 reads CTSSSESDSLDNTGELFF. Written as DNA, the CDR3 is TGTACCAGCAGTTCCGAATCAGACTCGCTGGATAACACCGGGGAGCTGTTTTTT.

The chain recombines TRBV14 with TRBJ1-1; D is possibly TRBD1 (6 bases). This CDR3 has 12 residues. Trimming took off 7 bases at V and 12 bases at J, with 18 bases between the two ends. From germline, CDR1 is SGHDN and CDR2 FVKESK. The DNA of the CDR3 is TGTGCCAGCAACCAGGGACCAGGGGTAACTTTCTTT. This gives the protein CASNQGPGVTFF.

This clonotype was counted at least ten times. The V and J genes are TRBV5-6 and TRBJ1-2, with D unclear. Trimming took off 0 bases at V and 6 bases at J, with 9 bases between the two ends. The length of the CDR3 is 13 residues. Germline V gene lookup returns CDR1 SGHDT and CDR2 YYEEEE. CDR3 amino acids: CASSLGARDGYTF. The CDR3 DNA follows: TGTGCCAGCAGCTTGGGGGCTAGGGATGGCTACACCTTC. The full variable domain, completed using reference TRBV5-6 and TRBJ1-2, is DAGVTQSPTHLIKTRGQQVTLRCSPKSGHDTVSWYQQALGQGPQFIFQYYEEEERQRGNFPDRFSGHQFPNYSSELNVNALLLGDSALYLCASSLGARDGYTFGSGTRLTVV.

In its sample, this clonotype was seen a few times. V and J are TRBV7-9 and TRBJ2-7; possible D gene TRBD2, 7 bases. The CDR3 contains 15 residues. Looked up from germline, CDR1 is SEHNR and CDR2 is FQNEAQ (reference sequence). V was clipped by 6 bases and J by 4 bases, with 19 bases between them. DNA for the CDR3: TGTGCCAGCAGTCCCGCGGGGGCCCCTTCTTACGAGCAGTACTTC. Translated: CASSPAGAPSYEQYF.

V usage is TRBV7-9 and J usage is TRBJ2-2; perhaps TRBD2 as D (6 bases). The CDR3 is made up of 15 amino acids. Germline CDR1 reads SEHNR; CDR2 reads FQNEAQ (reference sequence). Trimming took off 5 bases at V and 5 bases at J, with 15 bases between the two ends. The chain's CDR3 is CASSPEGRWTGELFF. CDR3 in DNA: TGTGCCAGCAGCCCGGAGGGCCGGTGGACCGGGGAGCTGTTTTTT.

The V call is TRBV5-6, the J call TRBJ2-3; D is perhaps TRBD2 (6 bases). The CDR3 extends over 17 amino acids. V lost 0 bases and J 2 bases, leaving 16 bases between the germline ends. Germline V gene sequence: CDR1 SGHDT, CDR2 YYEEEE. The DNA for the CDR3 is TGTGCCAGCAGCTTGGGGGGAGGCTCGTCCCTCACAGATACGCAGTATTTT. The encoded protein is CASSLGGGSSLTDTQYF. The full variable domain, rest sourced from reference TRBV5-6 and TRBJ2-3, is DAGVTQSPTHLIKTRGQQVTLRCSPKSGHDTVSWYQQALGQGPQFIFQYYEEEERQRGNFPDRFSGHQFPNYSSELNVNALLLGDSALYLCASSLGGGSSLTDTQYFGPGTRLTVL.

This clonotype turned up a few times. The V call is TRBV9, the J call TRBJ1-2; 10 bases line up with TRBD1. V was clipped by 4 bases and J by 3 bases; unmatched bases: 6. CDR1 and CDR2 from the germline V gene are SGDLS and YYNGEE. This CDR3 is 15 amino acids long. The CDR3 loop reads CASSRDRGLYYGYTF. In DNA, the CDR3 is TGTGCCAGCAGCCGTGACAGGGGGCTGTACTATGGCTACACCTTC.

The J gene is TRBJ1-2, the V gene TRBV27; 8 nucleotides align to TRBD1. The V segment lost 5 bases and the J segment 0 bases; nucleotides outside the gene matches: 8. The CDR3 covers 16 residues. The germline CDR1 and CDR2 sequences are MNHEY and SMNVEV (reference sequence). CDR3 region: CASSKQPGQANYGYTF. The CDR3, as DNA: TGTGCCAGCAGTAAACAACCGGGACAGGCTAACTATGGCTACACCTTC.

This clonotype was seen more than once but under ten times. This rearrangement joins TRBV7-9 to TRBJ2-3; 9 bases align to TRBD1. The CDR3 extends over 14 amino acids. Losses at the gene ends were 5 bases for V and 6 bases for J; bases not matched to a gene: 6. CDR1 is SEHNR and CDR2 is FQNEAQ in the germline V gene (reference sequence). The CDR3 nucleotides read TGTGCCAGCAGCCGGGACAGGGAGGTGGATACGCAGTATTTT. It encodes CASSRDREVDTQYF. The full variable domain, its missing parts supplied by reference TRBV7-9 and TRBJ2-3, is DTGVSQNPRHKITKRGQNVTFRCDPISEHNRLYWYRQTLGQGPEFLTYFQNEAQLEKSRLLSDRFSAERPKGSFSTLEIQRTEQGDSAMYLCASSRDREVDTQYFGPGTRLTVL.

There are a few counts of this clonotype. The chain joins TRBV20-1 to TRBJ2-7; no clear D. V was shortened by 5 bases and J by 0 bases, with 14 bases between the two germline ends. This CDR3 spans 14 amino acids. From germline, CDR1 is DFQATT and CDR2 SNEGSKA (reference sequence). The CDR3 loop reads CSAPDEGSSYEQYF. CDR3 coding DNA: TGCAGTGCTCCGGACGAAGGTAGCTCCTACGAGCAGTACTTC.

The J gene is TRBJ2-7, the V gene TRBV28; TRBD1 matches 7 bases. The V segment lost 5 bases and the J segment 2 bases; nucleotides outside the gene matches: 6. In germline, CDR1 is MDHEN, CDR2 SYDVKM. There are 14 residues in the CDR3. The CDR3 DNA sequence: TGTGCCAGCAGTACCCCCGGGACAGCCTACGAGCAGTACTTC. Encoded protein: CASSTPGTAYEQYF.

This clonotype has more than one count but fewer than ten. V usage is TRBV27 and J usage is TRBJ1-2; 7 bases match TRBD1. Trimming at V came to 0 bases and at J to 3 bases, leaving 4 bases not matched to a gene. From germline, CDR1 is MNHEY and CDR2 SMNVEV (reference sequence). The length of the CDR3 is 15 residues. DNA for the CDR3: TGTGCCAGCAGTTTATCCCCAGGGGGGCACTATGGCTACACCTTC. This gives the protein CASSLSPGGHYGYTF.

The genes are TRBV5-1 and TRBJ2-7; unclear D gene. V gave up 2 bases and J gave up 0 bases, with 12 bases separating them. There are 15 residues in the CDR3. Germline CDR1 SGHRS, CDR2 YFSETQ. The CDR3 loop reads CASSFEDPSSYEQYF. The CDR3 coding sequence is TGCGCCAGCAGCTTCGAGGACCCGAGCTCCTACGAGCAGTACTTC.

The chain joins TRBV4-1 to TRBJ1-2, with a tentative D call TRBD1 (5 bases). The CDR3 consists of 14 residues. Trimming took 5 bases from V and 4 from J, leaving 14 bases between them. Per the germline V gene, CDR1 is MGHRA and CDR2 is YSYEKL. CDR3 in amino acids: CASSYRDGTYGYTF. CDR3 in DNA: TGCGCCAGCAGCTACCGGGACGGAACCTATGGCTACACCTTC.

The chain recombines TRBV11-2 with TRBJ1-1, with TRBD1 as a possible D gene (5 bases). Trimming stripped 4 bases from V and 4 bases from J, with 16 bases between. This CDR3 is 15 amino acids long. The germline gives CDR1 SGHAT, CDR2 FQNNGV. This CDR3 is CASSSMKGIGTEAFF. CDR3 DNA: TGTGCCAGCAGCTCTATGAAGGGGATCGGCACTGAAGCTTTCTTT.

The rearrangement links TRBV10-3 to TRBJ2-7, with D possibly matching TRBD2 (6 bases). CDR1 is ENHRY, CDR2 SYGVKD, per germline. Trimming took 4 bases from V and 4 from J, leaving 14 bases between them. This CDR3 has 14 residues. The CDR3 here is CAISGMAGRYEQYF. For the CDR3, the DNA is TGTGCCATCAGTGGCATGGCGGGGAGGTACGAGCAGTACTTC.

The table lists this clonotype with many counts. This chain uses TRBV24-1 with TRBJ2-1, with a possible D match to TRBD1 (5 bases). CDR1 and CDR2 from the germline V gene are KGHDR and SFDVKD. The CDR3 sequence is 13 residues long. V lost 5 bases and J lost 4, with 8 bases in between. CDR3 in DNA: TGTGCCACCAGTGGGGGCGGATACAATGAGCAGTTCTTC. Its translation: CATSGGGYNEQFF.

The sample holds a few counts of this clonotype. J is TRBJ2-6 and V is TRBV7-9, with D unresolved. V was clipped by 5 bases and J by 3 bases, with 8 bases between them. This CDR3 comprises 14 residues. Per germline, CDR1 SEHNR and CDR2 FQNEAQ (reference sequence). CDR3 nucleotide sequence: TGTGCCAGCAGCCAGGAAGTTGGGGCCAACGTCCTGACTTTC. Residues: CASSQEVGANVLTF.

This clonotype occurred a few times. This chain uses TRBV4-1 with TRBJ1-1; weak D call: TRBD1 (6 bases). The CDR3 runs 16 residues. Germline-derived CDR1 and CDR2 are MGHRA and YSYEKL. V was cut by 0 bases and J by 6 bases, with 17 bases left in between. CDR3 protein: CASSQDGSGAKAEAFF. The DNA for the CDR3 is TGCGCCAGCAGCCAAGATGGATCAGGGGCCAAAGCTGAAGCTTTCTTT.

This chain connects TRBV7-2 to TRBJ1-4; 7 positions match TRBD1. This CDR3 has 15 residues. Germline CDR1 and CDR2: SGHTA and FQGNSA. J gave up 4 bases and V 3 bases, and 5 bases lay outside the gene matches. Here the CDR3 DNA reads TGTGCCAGCAGCTTGATGGGACAGATTAATGAAAAACTGTTTTTT. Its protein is CASSLMGQINEKLFF.

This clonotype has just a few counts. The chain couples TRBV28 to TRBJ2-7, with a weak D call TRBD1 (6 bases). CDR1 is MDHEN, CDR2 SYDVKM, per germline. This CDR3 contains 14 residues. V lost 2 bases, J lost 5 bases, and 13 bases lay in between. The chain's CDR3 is CASSLRTVRHEQYF. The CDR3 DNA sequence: TGTGCCAGCAGTTTACGGACAGTGCGGCACGAGCAGTACTTC. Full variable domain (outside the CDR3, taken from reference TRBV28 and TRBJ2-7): DVKVTQSSRYLVKRTGEKVFLECVQDMDHENMFWYRQDPGLGLRLIYFSYDVKMKEKGDIPEGYSVSREKKERFSLILESASTNQTSMYLCASSLRTVRHEQYFGPGTRLTVT.

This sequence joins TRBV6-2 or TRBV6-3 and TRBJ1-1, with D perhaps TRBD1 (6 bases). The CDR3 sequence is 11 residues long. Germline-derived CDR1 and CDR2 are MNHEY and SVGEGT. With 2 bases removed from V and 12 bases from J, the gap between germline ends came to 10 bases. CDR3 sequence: CASSYGRGTFF. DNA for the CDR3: TGTGCCAGCAGTTACGGCAGGGGAACTTTCTTT.